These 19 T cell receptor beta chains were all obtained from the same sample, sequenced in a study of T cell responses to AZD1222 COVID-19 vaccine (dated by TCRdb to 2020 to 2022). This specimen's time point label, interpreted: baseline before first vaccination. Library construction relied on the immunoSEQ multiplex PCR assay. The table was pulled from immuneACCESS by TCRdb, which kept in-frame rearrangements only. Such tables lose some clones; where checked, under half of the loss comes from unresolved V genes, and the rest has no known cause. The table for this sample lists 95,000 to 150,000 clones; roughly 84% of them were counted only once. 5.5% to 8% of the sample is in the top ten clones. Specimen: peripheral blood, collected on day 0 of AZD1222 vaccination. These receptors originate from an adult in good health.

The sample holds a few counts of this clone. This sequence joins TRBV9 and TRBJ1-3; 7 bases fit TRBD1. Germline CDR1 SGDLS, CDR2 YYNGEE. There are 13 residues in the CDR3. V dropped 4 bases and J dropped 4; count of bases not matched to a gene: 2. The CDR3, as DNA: TGTGCCAGCAGCAAACAGGGGGGAAACACCATATATTTT. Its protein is CASSKQGGNTIYF.

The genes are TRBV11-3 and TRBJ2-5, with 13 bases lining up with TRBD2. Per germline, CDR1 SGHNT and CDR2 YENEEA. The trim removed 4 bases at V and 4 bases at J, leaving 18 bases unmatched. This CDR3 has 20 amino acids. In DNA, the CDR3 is TGTGCCAGCAGCTCCTCCTTTGGGACTAGCGGGGATATGAGGAGAGAGACCCAGTACTTC. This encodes CASSSSFGTSGDMRRETQYF.

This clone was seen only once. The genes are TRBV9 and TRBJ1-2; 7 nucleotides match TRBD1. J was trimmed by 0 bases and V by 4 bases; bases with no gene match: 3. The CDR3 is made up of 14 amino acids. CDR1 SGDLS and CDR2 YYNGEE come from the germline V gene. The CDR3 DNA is TGTGCCAGCAGCCGGGACAGTGCTAACTATGGCTACACCTTC. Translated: CASSRDSANYGYTF.

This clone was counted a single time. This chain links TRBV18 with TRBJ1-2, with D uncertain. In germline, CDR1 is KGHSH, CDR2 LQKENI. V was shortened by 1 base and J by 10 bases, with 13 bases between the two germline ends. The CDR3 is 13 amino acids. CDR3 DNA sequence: TGTGCCAGCTCACCACGTGGGAGTGATGACTACACCTTC. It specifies CASSPRGSDDYTF.

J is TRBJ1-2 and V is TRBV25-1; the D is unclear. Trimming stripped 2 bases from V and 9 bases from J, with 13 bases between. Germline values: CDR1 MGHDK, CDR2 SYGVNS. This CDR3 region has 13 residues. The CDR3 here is CASSEVGRSRYTF. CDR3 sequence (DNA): TGTGCCAGCAGTGAAGTCGGCCGGTCCCGCTACACCTTC.

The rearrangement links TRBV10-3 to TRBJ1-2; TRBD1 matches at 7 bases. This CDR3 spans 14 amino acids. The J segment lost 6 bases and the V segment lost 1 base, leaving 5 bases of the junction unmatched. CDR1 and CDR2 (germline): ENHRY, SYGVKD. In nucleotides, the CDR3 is TGTGCCATCAGTGAGTTAAGGACAGGAGATGGCTACACCTTC. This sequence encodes CAISELRTGDGYTF.

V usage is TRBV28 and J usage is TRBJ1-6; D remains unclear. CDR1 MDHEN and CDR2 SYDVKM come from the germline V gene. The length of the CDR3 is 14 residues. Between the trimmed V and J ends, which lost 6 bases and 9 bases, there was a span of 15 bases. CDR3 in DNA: TGTGCCAGCAGGTACACGACGCGGACTTCACCCCTCCACTTT. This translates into CASRYTTRTSPLHF.

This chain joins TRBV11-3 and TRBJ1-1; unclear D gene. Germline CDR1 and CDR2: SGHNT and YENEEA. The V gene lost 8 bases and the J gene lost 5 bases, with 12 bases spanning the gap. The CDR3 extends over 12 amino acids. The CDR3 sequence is CASAAGGTEAFF. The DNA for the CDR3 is TGTGCCAGCGCCGCAGGCGGAACTGAAGCTTTCTTT. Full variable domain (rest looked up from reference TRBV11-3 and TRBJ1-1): EAGVVQSPRYKIIEKKQPVAFWCNPISGHNTLYWYLQNLGQGPELLIRYENEEAVDDSQLPKDRFSAERLKGVDSTLKIQPAELGDSAVYLCASAAGGTEAFFGQGTRLTVV.

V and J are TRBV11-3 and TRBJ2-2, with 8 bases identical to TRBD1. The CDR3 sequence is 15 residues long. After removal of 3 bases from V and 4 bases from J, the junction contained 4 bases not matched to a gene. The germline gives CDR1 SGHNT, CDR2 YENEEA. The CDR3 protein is CASSFGTGGTGELFF. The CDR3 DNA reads TGTGCCAGCAGCTTCGGAACAGGGGGCACCGGGGAGCTGTTTTTT. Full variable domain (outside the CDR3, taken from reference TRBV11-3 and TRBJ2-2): EAGVVQSPRYKIIEKKQPVAFWCNPISGHNTLYWYLQNLGQGPELLIRYENEEAVDDSQLPKDRFSAERLKGVDSTLKIQPAELGDSAVYLCASSFGTGGTGELFFGEGSRLTVL.

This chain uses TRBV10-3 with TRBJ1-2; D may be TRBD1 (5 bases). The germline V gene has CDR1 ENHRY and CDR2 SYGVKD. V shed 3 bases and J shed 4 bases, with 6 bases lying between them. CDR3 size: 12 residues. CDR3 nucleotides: TGTGCCATCAGTGACAGGGCCTATGGCTACACCTTC. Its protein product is CAISDRAYGYTF.

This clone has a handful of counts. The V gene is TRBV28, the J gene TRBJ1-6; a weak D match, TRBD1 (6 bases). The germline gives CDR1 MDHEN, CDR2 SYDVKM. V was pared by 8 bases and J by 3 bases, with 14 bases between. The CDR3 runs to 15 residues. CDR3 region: CASVPRGLYNSPLHF. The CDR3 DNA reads TGTGCCAGCGTTCCCCGGGGGCTCTATAATTCACCCCTCCACTTT.

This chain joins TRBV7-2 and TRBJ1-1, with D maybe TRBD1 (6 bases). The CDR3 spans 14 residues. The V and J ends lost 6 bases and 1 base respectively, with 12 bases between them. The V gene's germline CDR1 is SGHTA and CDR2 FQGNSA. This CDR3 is CASREGGKNTEAFF. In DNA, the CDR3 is TGTGCCAGCAGGGAGGGGGGAAAGAACACTGAAGCTTTCTTT.

CDR3 in DNA: TGTGCCTGGAGTCCGGACGGGATCTACAATGAGCAGTTCTTC. Encoded protein: CAWSPDGIYNEQFF. The V call is TRBV30, the J call TRBJ2-1; TRBD2 might be the D (5 bases). V lost 2 bases to trimming and J lost 3 bases, with 11 bases between them. Germline CDR1 and CDR2: GTSNPN and SVGIG (reference sequence). The CDR3 has 14 residues.

In DNA, the CDR3 is TGTGCCAGCAGCTTGGTACGCGATAACCTGTACGAGCAGTACTTC. Protein product: CASSLVRDNLYEQYF. The chain carries TRBV5-5 and TRBJ2-7; no clear D gene. Germline assignment: CDR1 SGHKS and CDR2 YYEKEE (reference sequence). Trimming stripped 0 bases from V and 4 bases from J, with 14 bases between. The CDR3 is made up of 15 amino acids.

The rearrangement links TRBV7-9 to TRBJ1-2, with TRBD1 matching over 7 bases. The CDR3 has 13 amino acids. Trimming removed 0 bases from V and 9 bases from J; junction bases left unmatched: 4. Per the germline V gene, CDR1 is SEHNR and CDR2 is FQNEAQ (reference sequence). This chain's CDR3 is CASSLADRVSYTF. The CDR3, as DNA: TGTGCCAGCAGCTTAGCCGACAGGGTTAGCTACACCTTC.

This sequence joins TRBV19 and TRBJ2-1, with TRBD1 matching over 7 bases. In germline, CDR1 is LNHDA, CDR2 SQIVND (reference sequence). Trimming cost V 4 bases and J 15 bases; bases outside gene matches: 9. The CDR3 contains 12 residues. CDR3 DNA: TGTGCCAGTAGTACGCTGACAGGGAATGCGTTCTTC. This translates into CASSTLTGNAFF.

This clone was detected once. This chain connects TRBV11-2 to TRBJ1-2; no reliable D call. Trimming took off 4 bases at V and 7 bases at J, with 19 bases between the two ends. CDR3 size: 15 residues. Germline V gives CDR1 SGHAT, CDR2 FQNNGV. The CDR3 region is CASSSPRKLLGGYTF. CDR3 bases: TGTGCCAGCAGCTCCCCTCGGAAACTTTTAGGTGGCTACACCTTC.

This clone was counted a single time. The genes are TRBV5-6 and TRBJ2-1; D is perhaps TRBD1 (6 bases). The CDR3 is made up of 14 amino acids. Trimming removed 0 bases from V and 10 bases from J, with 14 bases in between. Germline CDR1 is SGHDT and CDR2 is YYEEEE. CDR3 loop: CASSLAGRGFEQFF. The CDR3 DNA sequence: TGTGCCAGCAGCTTGGCGGGCAGGGGTTTCGAGCAGTTCTTC. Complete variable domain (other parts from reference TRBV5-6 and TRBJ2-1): DAGVTQSPTHLIKTRGQQVTLRCSPKSGHDTVSWYQQALGQGPQFIFQYYEEEERQRGNFPDRFSGHQFPNYSSELNVNALLLGDSALYLCASSLAGRGFEQFFGPGTRLTVL.

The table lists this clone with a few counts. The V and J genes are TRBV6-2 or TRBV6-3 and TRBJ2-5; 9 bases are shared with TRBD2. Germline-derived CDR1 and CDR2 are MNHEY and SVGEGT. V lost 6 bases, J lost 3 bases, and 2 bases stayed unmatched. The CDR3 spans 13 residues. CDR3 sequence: CASSSGGKETQYF. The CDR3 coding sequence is TGTGCCAGCAGCAGCGGGGGGAAAGAGACCCAGTACTTC.